Listed here are 17 T cell receptor beta chains from one sample, sequenced in a study of blood T cell repertoires in COVID-19. The repertoire was sequenced with immunoSEQ multiplex PCR; TCRdb's copy has only in-frame clones and lacks some. This table holds approximately 180,000 clones, roughly nine tenths found once. The specimen sequenced was PBMCs or T cells enriched from blood (not recorded which). These receptors all come from a woman aged 35 to 49 with acute COVID-19.

The rearrangement uses TRBV11-2 and TRBJ2-1, with D possibly TRBD2 on 6 matching bases. Germline V lookup: CDR1 SGHAT, CDR2 FQNNGV. Trimming took 5 bases from V and 0 from J, leaving 14 bases between them. CDR3 length equals 16 residues. This chain's CDR3 is CASSPGGKSSYNEQFF. CDR3 DNA sequence: TGTGCCAGCAGCCCGGGCGGGAAGAGCTCCTACAATGAGCAGTTCTTC.

V and J are TRBV3-1 (or the pseudogene TRBV3-2) and TRBJ1-5, with 9 positions matching TRBD1. The CDR3 consists of 15 residues. The germline V gene encodes CDR1 LGHDT and CDR2 YNNKEL (reference sequence). The junction had 1 base not matched to a gene; V was cut back by 4 bases and J by 0 bases. Here the CDR3 reads CASSPTGGSNQPQHF. The CDR3 DNA is TGTGCCAGCAGCCCGACAGGGGGTAGCAATCAGCCCCAGCATTTT.

The chain uses TRBV14 and TRBJ2-2; 9 bases line up with TRBD1. V dropped 6 bases and J dropped 7; count of bases not matched to a gene: 9. The CDR3 has 15 residues. CDR1 SGHDN and CDR2 FVKESK come from the germline V gene. The CDR3 protein is CASRKQGARIGELFF. CDR3 sequence (DNA): TGTGCCAGCAGGAAACAGGGGGCTCGTATCGGGGAGCTGTTTTTT.

The chain links TRBV30 to TRBJ1-2; 8 positions agree with TRBD1. The junction had 9 bases not matched to a gene; V was cut back by 4 bases and J by 8 bases. The V gene's germline CDR1 is GTSNPN and CDR2 SVGIG (reference sequence). The CDR3 runs to 13 residues. In nucleotides, the CDR3 is TGTGCCTGGACCTCACAGGGGGTTGGAGGCTACACCTTC. Translated, it gives CAWTSQGVGGYTF.

The V and J genes are TRBV5-1 and TRBJ1-4; possibly TRBD1 for D (5 bases). The CDR3 contains 15 residues. The V gene lost 4 bases and the J gene lost 3 bases, with 13 bases spanning the gap. CDR1 is SGHRS, CDR2 YFSETQ, per germline. The CDR3 DNA sequence: TGCGCCAGCAGCCAAACAGGATCCTCTAATGAAAAACTGTTTTTT. The encoded protein is CASSQTGSSNEKLFF.

This clone appeared a single time. The junction departs from the called germline gene at one end, perhaps through a read error. DNA for the CDR3: TGTGCTAGCAGCTTCTTAACAGGTGGTGGAGAGACCCAGTACTTC. Its protein is CASSFLTGGGETQYF. The V and J genes are TRBV7-7 and TRBJ2-5, with D possibly matching TRBD1 (5 bases). This CDR3 has 15 residues. Germline V gene sequence: CDR1 SSHAT, CDR2 FNYEAQ (reference sequence).

The chain combines TRBV5-1 with TRBJ2-7; tentative D call: TRBD1 (6 bases). The germline V gene has CDR1 SGHRS and CDR2 YFSETQ. The V and J ends lost 3 bases and 5 bases respectively, with 15 bases between them. This CDR3 is built from 14 residues. Written as DNA, the CDR3 is TGCGCCAGCAGCTCTCCGACAGGTCTCCACGAGCAGTACTTC. Amino acid sequence: CASSSPTGLHEQYF.

This clone was detected only a few times. The rearrangement joins TRBV5-1 to TRBJ2-2, with 10 bases that match TRBD1. CDR3 length: 15 amino acids. V lost 5 bases, J lost 8 bases, and 9 bases stayed unmatched. Germline V gene data show CDR1 as SGHRS and CDR2 as YFSETQ. In DNA, the CDR3 is TGCGCCAGCAGACCCGGGACAGGGGTATCGGGGGAGCTGTTTTTT. This gives the protein CASRPGTGVSGELFF. Drawing the rest from reference TRBV5-1 and TRBJ2-2, the complete variable domain is KAGVTQTPRYLIKTRGQQVTLSCSPISGHRSVSWYQQTPGQGLQFLFEYFSETQRNKGNFPGRFSGRQFSNSRSEMNVSTLELGDSALYLCASRPGTGVSGELFFGEGSRLTVL.

V usage is TRBV6-1 and J usage is TRBJ1-3; perhaps TRBD1 as D (6 bases). Per germline, CDR1 MNHNS and CDR2 SASEGT. The ends were cut back, 3 bases at V and 0 bases at J, with 9 bases in the middle. CDR3 length: 15 amino acids. The CDR3 loop reads CASSEGHSSGNTIYF. Written as DNA, the CDR3 is TGTGCCAGCAGTGAGGGACACTCCTCTGGAAACACCATATATTTT.

This clone was seen once. The chain links TRBV6-1 to TRBJ1-5; maybe TRBD1 (6 bases). The CDR3 covers 17 residues. V lost 2 bases and J 0 bases, leaving 14 bases between the germline ends. The V gene's germline CDR1 is MNHNS and CDR2 SASEGT. CDR3 amino acids: CASSELDSLYSNQPQHF. The CDR3 region has the DNA TGTGCCAGCAGTGAATTGGACAGCTTGTATAGCAATCAGCCCCAGCATTTT.

Written as DNA, the CDR3 is TGTGCCAGTAGTTCTGGACAGGGGGCTAATGAGCAGTTCTTC. Translating gives CASSSGQGANEQFF. The chain links TRBV19 to TRBJ2-1, with 11 bases that match TRBD1. CDR3 length: 14 residues. V lost 5 bases, J lost 7 bases, and 4 bases stayed unmatched. CDR1 is LNHDA, CDR2 SQIVND, per germline (reference sequence).

The genes are TRBV6-6 and TRBJ2-7; 7 bases are a match to TRBD1. The germline CDR1 and CDR2 sequences are MNHNY and SVGAGI (reference sequence). There are 13 residues in the CDR3. The ends lost 2 bases at V and 6 bases at J; junction bases unmatched: 4. As DNA, the CDR3 is TGTGCCAGCAGTTACGGAACAGGGGTCGAGCAGTACTTC. Protein sequence: CASSYGTGVEQYF.

The chain uses TRBV5-1 and TRBJ1-4, with a weak D call TRBD1 (6 bases). Germline V gives CDR1 SGHRS, CDR2 YFSETQ. Trimming shortened V by 4 bases and J by 5 bases, and 15 bases separated the two germline ends. This CDR3 is 15 amino acids long. CDR3 protein: CASSDRTAGNEKLFF. CDR3 bases: TGCGCCAGCAGCGACCGGACAGCTGGGAATGAAAAACTGTTTTTT.

J is TRBJ2-2 and V is TRBV27; tentative D call: TRBD2 (7 bases). The CDR3 is 15 amino acids. V was pared by 5 bases and J by 4 bases, with 14 bases between. The germline V gene has CDR1 MNHEY and CDR2 SMNVEV (reference sequence). CDR3 residues: CASSGGGLGTGELFF. The CDR3 DNA follows: TGTGCCAGCAGTGGGGGGGGGCTGGGCACCGGGGAGCTGTTTTTT.

DNA for the CDR3: TGCGCCAGCAGTCAAAAGGACTGCTCCTATAATTCACCCCTCCACTTT. Translating gives CASSQKDCSYNSPLHF. The chain combines TRBV23-1 with TRBJ1-6; D unclear. TRBV23-1 is filed as an ORF, its function uncertain. With 2 bases removed from V and 0 bases from J, the gap between germline ends came to 8 bases. The CDR3 has 16 amino acids.

The CDR3 loop reads CASSFLREGLSETQYF. The CDR3 DNA reads as TGTGCCAGCAGTTTTCTACGGGAGGGCCTAAGTGAGACCCAGTACTTC. V gene TRBV27 combines with J gene TRBJ2-5; TRBD2 aligns across 8 bases. Trimming at V came to 3 bases and at J to 5 bases, leaving 11 bases not matched to a gene. In germline, CDR1 is MNHEY, CDR2 SMNVEV (reference sequence). The CDR3 runs to 16 residues.

This chain links TRBV4-3 with TRBJ2-7; TRBD2 is a possible D gene (5 bases). V shed 3 bases and J shed 2 bases, with 14 bases lying between them. The germline CDR1 and CDR2 sequences are LGHNA and YSLEER. The CDR3 consists of 15 residues. The CDR3 sequence is CASSQPRRGTYEQYF. In DNA form, the CDR3 reads TGCGCCAGCAGCCAGCCACGACGGGGAACCTACGAGCAGTACTTC.